This T cell receptor beta chain derives from a study of T cells in Graves' hyperthyroidism and ophthalmopathy. Background on the study: Peripheral blood was acquired at first diagnosis, ahead of any therapy whatsoever. Study results and caveats: Most thyroid clonotypes that were expanded above 0.001 also turned up in blood.

This CDR3 region has 15 residues. The V gene lost 4 bases and the J gene lost 0 bases, with 13 bases spanning the gap. Germline assignment: CDR1 SGHVS and CDR2 FNYEAQ. This clonotype was found many times. Its antigen remains unidentified. Authors of the study amplified TCR beta CDR3 regions from RNA transcripts. TCR CDR3 regions were first amplified by RT-PCR with HTBI primers. TCRdb passed the multiplex PCR reads through MiXCR, listing each CDR3 protein once. The table lists around 400,000 distinct CDR3 sequences, approximately 13% of them singletons. The chain employs TRBV7-6 and TRBJ2-7; D might be TRBD1 (6 bases). The receptor was isolated from a woman between 18 and 29 years old with Graves' hyperthyroidism. Material for sequencing was blood. Here the CDR3 reads CASSSSGHFSYEQYF. Written as DNA, the CDR3 is TGTGCCAGCAGCTCCTCGGGACATTTCTCCTACGAGCAGTACTTC. The whole variable domain, filled in from reference TRBV7-6 and TRBJ2-7, reads GAGVSQSPRYKVTKRGQDVALRCDPISGHVSLYWYRQALGQGPEFLTYFNYEAQQDKSGLPNDRFSAERPEGSISTLTIQRTEQRDSAMYRCASSSSGHFSYEQYFGPGTRLTVT.